One and the same sample provided the 10 T cell receptor beta chains below, sequenced in a study of cytomegalovirus exposure and HLA in healthy donors. The study ran its PCR with 60 Vbeta and 13 Jbeta primers. Clones were read by immunoSEQ multiplex PCR, and TCRdb kept only the in-frame ones, dropping some. The top ten clones hold over 6% of a sample with some 91,000 clones, around 74% of them seen once. Sequencing was performed on PBMCs. Receptor source: a man aged 35 to 55 in good health and CMV-seropositive.

This chain links TRBV10-3 with TRBJ2-7; TRBD1 aligns across 7 bases. From germline, CDR1 is ENHRY and CDR2 SYGVKD. The CDR3 has 13 residues. V shed 4 bases, J shed 6 bases, and the junction held 6 bases outside the gene matches. The CDR3 region has the DNA TGTGCCATCAGTGCAGTACAGGGGCTCGAGCAGTACTTC. Protein: CAISAVQGLEQYF.

In this sample, this clone turned up a few times. The chain employs TRBV2 and TRBJ1-5, with TRBD1 matching over 10 bases. CDR1 and CDR2 from the germline V gene are SNHLY and FYNNEI. The CDR3 loop spans 15 amino acids. The junction had 8 bases not matched to a gene; V was cut back by 6 bases and J by 6 bases. Here the CDR3 reads CASRNIRDRGQPQHF. Written as DNA, the CDR3 is TGTGCCAGCAGAAACATTAGGGACAGGGGTCAGCCCCAGCATTTT.

This clone has more than one count but fewer than ten. This sequence joins TRBV15 and TRBJ2-1; D perhaps matches TRBD2 (6 bases). V lost 1 base and J lost 10, with 20 bases in between. CDR1 is LNHNV and CDR2 is YYDKDF in the germline V gene (reference sequence). This CDR3 is built from 16 residues. Written as DNA, the CDR3 is TGTGCCACCAGCAGAGTAGGCCAGCGGGCTCGGCAGGAGCAGTTCTTC. This sequence encodes CATSRVGQRARQEQFF.

The V call is TRBV11-2, the J call TRBJ2-5; D is undetermined. The DNA end is a closer match to TRBJ2-7, so the J assignment may be wrong. From germline, CDR1 is SGHAT and CDR2 FQNNGV. This CDR3 has 13 residues. CDR3 nucleotides: TGTGCCAGCTTGCTACAGCAGGCCTACGAGCAGTACTTC. It encodes CASLLQQAYEQYF.

The rearrangement links TRBV19 to TRBJ1-5, with 9 bases that match TRBD1. V lost 6 bases to trimming and J lost 0 bases; unmatched junction nucleotides: 6. This CDR3 region has 16 residues. Germline V lookup: CDR1 LNHDA, CDR2 SQIVND (reference sequence). CDR3 loop: CASSDRGWDSNQPQHF. DNA for the CDR3: TGTGCCAGTAGCGACAGGGGGTGGGATAGCAATCAGCCCCAGCATTTT. The full variable domain, in which reference TRBV19 and TRBJ1-5 provide the parts outside the CDR3, is DGGITQSPKYLFRKEGQNVTLSCEQNLNHDAMYWYRQDPGQGLRLIYYSQIVNDFQKGDIAEGYSVSREKKESFPLTVTSAQKNPTAFYLCASSDRGWDSNQPQHFGDGTRLSIL.

This clone was found a few times. Written as DNA, the CDR3 is TGTGCCAGCAGACTTAGCGGGGGCCCCATGGCCCAGTACTTC. It specifies CASRLSGGPMAQYF. The genes are TRBV6-5 and TRBJ2-5; 9 bases fit TRBD2. CDR1 and CDR2 (germline): MNHEY, SVGAGI. Trimming took 6 bases from V and 9 from J; bases not matched to a gene: 11. This CDR3 comprises 14 residues.

J is TRBJ1-4 and V is TRBV27; TRBD1 matches at 7 bases. Germline loops: CDR1 MNHEY, CDR2 SMNVEV (reference sequence). CDR3 size: 16 residues. V lost 5 bases, J lost 8 bases, and 14 bases stayed unmatched. CDR3 DNA: TGTGCCAGCAGTGCACCTGGGACAGACGTGGGGGAAAAACTGTTTTTT. As protein: CASSAPGTDVGEKLFF.

The chain couples TRBV7-3 to TRBJ1-1, with 7 bases that match TRBD1. Germline loops: CDR1 SGHTA, CDR2 FQGTGA. The CDR3 has 13 amino acids. Trimming took 5 bases from V and 5 from J; bases not matched to a gene: 5. The CDR3 DNA reads as TGTGCCAGCAGCCCAGACAGGGAGACTGAAGCTTTCTTT. As protein: CASSPDRETEAFF.

This chain links TRBV6-1 with TRBJ2-1, with D hard to call. Germline assignment: CDR1 MNHNS and CDR2 SASEGT. V was clipped by 1 base and J by 1 base, with 17 bases between them. This CDR3 region has 18 residues. DNA for the CDR3: TGTGCCAGCAGTGAAGACCCCCTAGGTGCTGGATCCTACAATGAGCAGTTCTTC. Translation gives CASSEDPLGAGSYNEQFF.

This clone was seen once. The chain couples TRBV5-4 to TRBJ2-5; perhaps TRBD2 as D (6 bases). Between the trimmed V and J ends, which lost 2 bases and 5 bases, there was a span of 10 bases. CDR3 length equals 13 residues. Germline V CDR1 and CDR2: SGHNT, YYREEE (reference sequence). CDR3 amino acids: CASSLGGGETQYF. In DNA, the CDR3 is TGTGCCAGCAGCTTAGGCGGAGGGGAGACCCAGTACTTC.